These 31 T cell receptor beta chains share one sample of origin, sequenced in a study of cytomegalovirus exposure and HLA in healthy donors. 13 Jbeta primers and 60 Vbeta primers were used for the PCR. Profiling relied on immunoSEQ multiplex PCR, and the TCRdb table lists in-frame clones only, not all of them. This table has approximately 180,000 clones, about four fifths appearing once. Sequenced input: PBMCs. The receptors were sampled from a woman between 18 and 30 years old in good health and CMV-seropositive.

The V call is TRBV2, the J call TRBJ1-2, with D possibly TRBD1 on 5 matching bases. This CDR3 has 13 residues. V was pared by 3 bases and J by 8 bases, with 13 bases between. Germline lookup yields CDR1 SNHLY and CDR2 FYNNEI. The CDR3, as DNA: TGTGCCAGCAGTGACGTGGGACTGGAGGGCTACACCTTC. Residues: CASSDVGLEGYTF.

This chain connects TRBV7-2 to TRBJ2-1; TRBD2 agrees at 12 bases. The CDR3 length is 15 residues. Germline V gene sequence: CDR1 SGHTA, CDR2 FQGNSA. The junction had 1 base not matched to a gene; V was cut back by 1 base and J by 6 bases. CDR3 nucleotides: TGTGCCAGCAGCTTAGGACTAGCGGGGGTCAATGAGCAGTTCTTC. It yields the protein CASSLGLAGVNEQFF. The complete variable domain, with remaining parts taken from reference TRBV7-2 and TRBJ2-1, reads GAGVSQSPSNKVTEKGKDVELRCDPISGHTALYWYRQSLGQGLEFLIYFQGNSAPDKSGLPSDRFSAERTGGSVSTLTIQRTQQEDSAVYLCASSLGLAGVNEQFFGPGTRLTVL.

The chain recombines TRBV13 with TRBJ2-3, with D maybe TRBD1 (6 bases). CDR3 length equals 15 residues. Trimming stripped 5 bases from V and 5 bases from J, with 17 bases between. CDR1 and CDR2 (germline): PRHDT, FYEKMQ (reference sequence). The CDR3 reads CASSPPGQTGDTQYF. Here the CDR3 DNA reads TGTGCCAGCAGCCCTCCCGGACAGACGGGAGATACGCAGTATTTT.

This chain uses TRBV7-9 with TRBJ2-1; TRBD2 matches at 12 bases. The germline gives CDR1 SEHNR, CDR2 FQNEAQ (reference sequence). The CDR3 loop spans 14 amino acids. After removal of 3 bases from V and 8 bases from J, the junction contained 2 bases not matched to a gene. The CDR3 reads CASSLASGGDEQFF. The CDR3, as DNA: TGTGCCAGCAGCTTGGCTAGCGGGGGGGATGAGCAGTTCTTC.

CDR3 coding DNA: TGTGCCAGCAGTTTACCGGGAGTGGGTGAAAAACTGTTTTTT. Translating gives CASSLPGVGEKLFF. The chain links TRBV28 to TRBJ1-4; no clear D gene. V was pared by 2 bases and J by 7 bases, with 11 bases between. Germline values: CDR1 MDHEN, CDR2 SYDVKM. This CDR3 has 14 residues.

This rearrangement joins TRBV28 to TRBJ1-5; 9 positions agree with TRBD1. The V gene end was trimmed by 1 base and the J gene end by 3 bases; junction bases not matched to a gene: 7. Germline V lookup: CDR1 MDHEN, CDR2 SYDVKM. This CDR3 is built from 17 residues. CDR3 in DNA: TGTGCCAGCAGTTTATATGGGACAGGGTCTTCCAATCAGCCCCAGCATTTT. Translated: CASSLYGTGSSNQPQHF.

This chain uses TRBV5-1 with TRBJ1-1; D is possibly TRBD1 (5 bases). Deletions cut 0 bases from V and 1 base from J, with 10 bases between. The CDR3 spans 15 residues. Germline CDR1 and CDR2: SGHRS and YFSETQ. CDR3 in amino acids: CASSLDGQGNTEAFF. The CDR3 coding sequence is TGCGCCAGCAGCTTGGATGGTCAGGGGAACACTGAAGCTTTCTTT.

V and J are TRBV28 and TRBJ1-5; D is possibly TRBD1 (5 bases). Germline CDR1 is MDHEN and CDR2 is SYDVKM. V lost 1 base to trimming and J lost 6 bases, with 10 bases between them. CDR3 length equals 14 residues. CDR3: CASSLYRLGQPQHF. The CDR3 DNA follows: TGTGCCAGCAGTTTATACAGGTTGGGTCAGCCCCAGCATTTT.

The chain combines TRBV13 with TRBJ2-1; TRBD1 matches 9 bases. CDR1 PRHDT and CDR2 FYEKMQ come from the germline V gene (reference sequence). Trimming took 5 bases from V and 4 from J; bases not matched to a gene: 6. The CDR3 contains 15 residues. The CDR3 sequence: CASSPDRGSYNEQFF. CDR3 bases: TGTGCCAGCAGCCCAGACAGGGGGAGTTACAATGAGCAGTTCTTC.

The chain employs TRBV19 and TRBJ2-5; 9 bases line up with TRBD2. Trimming at V came to 8 bases and at J to 5 bases, leaving 9 bases not matched to a gene. The germline CDR1 and CDR2 sequences are LNHDA and SQIVND (reference sequence). The CDR3 consists of 14 residues. For the CDR3, the DNA is TGTGCCAGTGGGGGCGGGGGGGCTGAGGAGACCCAGTACTTC. This translates into CASGGGGAEETQYF. Full variable domain (outside the CDR3, taken from reference TRBV19 and TRBJ2-5): DGGITQSPKYLFRKEGQNVTLSCEQNLNHDAMYWYRQDPGQGLRLIYYSQIVNDFQKGDIAEGYSVSREKKESFPLTVTSAQKNPTAFYLCASGGGGAEETQYFGPGTRLLVL.

This rearrangement joins TRBV19 to TRBJ2-5; D might be TRBD2 (5 bases). The V gene's germline CDR1 is LNHDA and CDR2 SQIVND (reference sequence). The CDR3 sequence is 14 residues long. V dropped 4 bases and J dropped 5 bases, with 14 bases sitting between them. Here the CDR3 DNA reads TGTGCCAGTAGTACGGGAATGTGGGAGGAGACCCAGTACTTC. Protein: CASSTGMWEETQYF.

This clone was detected a few times. This chain joins TRBV4-3 and TRBJ1-6; D remains unclear. The CDR3 sequence is 16 residues long. Trimming left V 0 bases short and J 8 bases short, with 14 bases between. Germline values: CDR1 LGHNA, CDR2 YSLEER. The CDR3 DNA follows: TGCGCCAGCAGCCAAGACTCCCGGGGAAGGGATTCACCCCTCCACTTT. Protein sequence: CASSQDSRGRDSPLHF.

CDR3 residues: CASSSTGGITDTQYF. The CDR3, as DNA: TGTGCCAGCAGCTCCACAGGGGGTATCACAGATACGCAGTATTTT. This chain uses TRBV11-1 with TRBJ2-3, with 8 positions matching TRBD1. Germline V gives CDR1 SGHAT, CDR2 FQDESV (reference sequence). The CDR3 sequence is 15 residues long. Germline trimming cut 4 bases from V and 2 bases from J; bases unmatched to any gene: 5.

A few counts support this clone. This chain links TRBV7-9 with TRBJ2-2, with TRBD1 matching 8 bases. Germline trimming cut 2 bases from V and 4 bases from J; bases unmatched to any gene: 6. Germline CDR1 and CDR2: SEHNR and FQNEAQ (reference sequence). The CDR3 length is 16 residues. The CDR3 here is CASSLPTGELTGELFF. Here the CDR3 DNA reads TGTGCCAGCAGCTTACCGACAGGGGAGCTCACCGGGGAGCTGTTTTTT. Complete variable domain (other parts from reference TRBV7-9 and TRBJ2-2): DTGVSQNPRHKITKRGQNVTFRCDPISEHNRLYWYRQTLGQGPEFLTYFQNEAQLEKSRLLSDRFSAERPKGSFSTLEIQRTEQGDSAMYLCASSLPTGELTGELFFGEGSRLTVL.

The chain carries TRBV7-6 and TRBJ1-6; D is unclear. CDR1 and CDR2 from the germline V gene are SGHVS and FNYEAQ. Trimming removed 1 base at V and 3 bases at J, with 13 bases between. The CDR3 loop spans 17 amino acids. The DNA of the CDR3 is TGTGCCAGCAGCTTAGTTCGAGACGGACTCTATAATTCACCCCTCCACTTT. Its protein product is CASSLVRDGLYNSPLHF.

The chain is built from TRBV5-1 and TRBJ2-3; D is unclear. Germline CDR1 SGHRS, CDR2 YFSETQ. Trimming removed 3 bases from V and 6 bases from J, with 29 bases in between. This CDR3 is 19 amino acids long. The CDR3 nucleotides are TGCGCCAGCAGCTCACCCCCGAGGAGATATTCCATACGGCCTGATACGCAGTATTTT. This gives the protein CASSSPPRRYSIRPDTQYF. Drawing the rest from reference TRBV5-1 and TRBJ2-3, the complete variable domain is KAGVTQTPRYLIKTRGQQVTLSCSPISGHRSVSWYQQTPGQGLQFLFEYFSETQRNKGNFPGRFSGRQFSNSRSEMNVSTLELGDSALYLCASSSPPRRYSIRPDTQYFGPGTRLTVL.

The chain joins TRBV7-3 to TRBJ2-1, with TRBD2 matching over 13 bases. V was pared by 5 bases and J by 6 bases, with 7 bases of the junction left unmatched. CDR1 is SGHTA and CDR2 is FQGTGA in the germline V gene. This CDR3 has 16 amino acids. In DNA form, the CDR3 reads TGTGCCAGCAGCAGAACTAGCGGGGGGGCCCTCAATGAGCAGTTCTTC. This encodes CASSRTSGGALNEQFF.

Of note for this clone: Its ends do not fully match the called genes, so a read error is possible. The same CDR3 arises from other DNA sequences in this sample as well. This sequence joins TRBV9 and TRBJ1-1; D is undetermined. CDR3 length: 14 amino acids. Germline CDR1 and CDR2: SGDLS and YYNGEE. For the CDR3, the DNA is TGTGCCAGCAGCCCGACTCCCGATAACACTGAGGCTTTCTTT. As protein: CASSPTPDNTEAFF.

The chain joins TRBV27 to TRBJ2-5; TRBD2 matches 8 bases. The germline V gene has CDR1 MNHEY and CDR2 SMNVEV (reference sequence). The CDR3 runs 14 residues. J was trimmed by 5 bases and V by 5 bases; bases with no gene match: 7. CDR3 amino acids: CASSGAAGVETQYF. In nucleotides, the CDR3 is TGTGCCAGCAGTGGGGCAGCGGGGGTTGAGACCCAGTACTTC.

The chain links TRBV9 to TRBJ2-5, with TRBD1 as a possible D gene (6 bases). The J call may be in error: the DNA end matches TRBJ2-7 better. This CDR3 contains 15 residues. CDR1 and CDR2 from the germline V gene are SGDLS and YYNGEE. The CDR3 reads CASSVGTATTYEQYF. For the CDR3, the DNA is TGTGCCAGCAGCGTAGGGACAGCCACAACCTACGAGCAGTACTTC.

V is TRBV7-2 and J is TRBJ2-7, with TRBD1 matching 8 bases. CDR3 length equals 14 residues. Per the germline V gene, CDR1 is SGHTA and CDR2 is FQGNSA. V shed 4 bases, J shed 4 bases, and the junction held 6 bases outside the gene matches. CDR3 nucleotide sequence: TGTGCCAGCAGCTCCTGGACAGGGCCTTACGAGCAGTACTTC. Encoded protein: CASSSWTGPYEQYF.

The chain has TRBV5-3 and TRBJ2-7, with D possibly matching TRBD2 (7 bases). TRBV5-3 is flagged as an ORF with uncertain function. With 2 bases removed from V and 1 base from J, the gap between germline ends came to 22 bases. This CDR3 contains 18 residues. The CDR3 DNA sequence: TGTGCCAGAAGCTTAGGCCCAGACGGGGGGCAAGTTTCCTACGAGCAGTACTTC. This codes for CARSLGPDGGQVSYEQYF.

The CDR3 sequence is CASSFETGHYGYTF. In DNA form, the CDR3 reads TGTGCCAGCAGCTTTGAGACAGGTCACTATGGCTACACCTTC. This chain uses TRBV5-4 with TRBJ1-2; perhaps TRBD1 as D (6 bases). Trimming took off 2 bases at V and 3 bases at J, with 11 bases between the two ends. Germline CDR1 and CDR2: SGHNT and YYREEE (reference sequence). This CDR3 contains 14 residues.

The chain joins TRBV29-1 to TRBJ1-3, with 7 positions matching TRBD1. This CDR3 is 16 amino acids long. Germline CDR1 and CDR2: SQVTM and ANQGSEA. The V segment lost 1 base and the J segment 3 bases; nucleotides outside the gene matches: 9. CDR3 region: CSVEGKGDRDGNTIYF. The CDR3, as DNA: TGCAGCGTTGAAGGAAAAGGCGACAGGGATGGAAACACCATATATTTT.

The genes are TRBV10-1 and TRBJ2-7; 8 bases agree with TRBD2. Looked up from germline, CDR1 is WNHNN and CDR2 is SYGVQD (reference sequence). The V segment lost 0 bases and the J segment 4 bases; nucleotides outside the gene matches: 17. CDR3 length: 19 amino acids. This CDR3 reads CASSESKSIKGLGLYEQYF. In nucleotides, the CDR3 is TGCGCCAGCAGTGAGTCGAAAAGTATCAAGGGACTAGGTCTTTACGAGCAGTACTTC.

V usage is TRBV9 and J usage is TRBJ2-7; 9 nucleotides match TRBD1. The germline V gene has CDR1 SGDLS and CDR2 YYNGEE. The J segment lost 0 bases and the V segment lost 0 bases, leaving 4 bases of the junction unmatched. The CDR3 runs to 16 residues. The CDR3 sequence is CASSVAGQGSSYEQYF. The CDR3 DNA follows: TGTGCCAGCAGCGTAGCGGGACAGGGAAGCTCCTACGAGCAGTACTTC.

Note on this clone: The junction does not match germline at one end; this may be a read error. The gene calls are TRBV7-9 and TRBJ1-2; D may be TRBD1 (6 bases). The germline gives CDR1 SEHNR, CDR2 FQNEAQ (reference sequence). The CDR3 runs to 13 residues. The CDR3 region has the DNA TGTTCCAGCAGCACAACAGGGAACTATGGCTACACCTTC. Encoded protein: CSSSTTGNYGYTF.

This sequence joins TRBV2 and TRBJ1-4; D not resolved. CDR3 length: 14 residues. The V end lost 4 bases, the J end lost 4 bases, and 10 bases lay between the germline ends. Germline CDR1 and CDR2: SNHLY and FYNNEI. CDR3 bases: TGTGCCAGCAGTGTGGGCACTGGTAATGAAAAACTGTTTTTT. This codes for CASSVGTGNEKLFF.

The chain has TRBV11-2 and TRBJ2-7; 8 bases are shared with TRBD2. V lost 8 bases and J lost 3; bases outside the gene matches: 18. The germline V gene has CDR1 SGHAT and CDR2 FQNNGV. The CDR3 sequence is 17 residues long. In DNA, the CDR3 is TGTGCCAGCGGCAATAGATTCCCGCGGGGGGCGTACTACGAGCAGTACTTC. This gives the protein CASGNRFPRGAYYEQYF.

The chain recombines TRBV6-5 with TRBJ2-7; D not certain. Trimming shortened V by 0 bases and J by 2 bases, and 11 bases separated the two germline ends. The CDR3 consists of 15 residues. CDR1 is MNHEY, CDR2 SVGAGI, per germline. As DNA, the CDR3 is TGTGCCAGCAGTTACTCGTTTACAAACCCCTACGAGCAGTACTTC. It specifies CASSYSFTNPYEQYF.

V usage is TRBV11-2 and J usage is TRBJ2-7; weak D call: TRBD2 (5 bases). Germline CDR1 is SGHAT and CDR2 is FQNNGV. The ends were cut back, 5 bases at V and 4 bases at J, with 21 bases in the middle. The CDR3 runs to 16 residues. CDR3 DNA: TGTGCCAGCAGCCCCCGAGGACTTCAAACGAGATACGAGCAGTACTTC. Translating it yields CASSPRGLQTRYEQYF.